This TCR beta chain was captured in a study of CXCR3-negative and CXCR3-positive naive CD8 T cells. Study conclusions and caveats: Memory CD8+ cells had much lower diversity, and both naive subsets had comparably high diversity.

Carrying UMI labels, the TRB cDNA libraries were prepared through 5' RACE. After re-calling the 5' RACE reads, TCRdb lists one entry per CDR3 protein, DNA absent. In total, the table holds about 130,000 distinct CDR3 sequences. The CDR3 totals 12 residues. Per the germline V gene, CDR1 is SQVTM and CDR2 is ANQGSEA. As for this clonotype: Its antigen is as yet unknown.

V and J are TRBV29-1 and TRBJ1-1; TCRdb indicates TRBD1, and absent DNA this call remains unverified. The sequence came from a human donor in good health. Some clones in this sample may be carry-over from other donors' samples. The sequencing input was naive CXCR3- CD8+ T cells from blood. Regarding subset: CD45RO-CCR7+CD27+CD95- naive CD8+ T cells lacking CXCR3 (TNR3-). This chain's CDR3 is CSVVPGGTEAFF.